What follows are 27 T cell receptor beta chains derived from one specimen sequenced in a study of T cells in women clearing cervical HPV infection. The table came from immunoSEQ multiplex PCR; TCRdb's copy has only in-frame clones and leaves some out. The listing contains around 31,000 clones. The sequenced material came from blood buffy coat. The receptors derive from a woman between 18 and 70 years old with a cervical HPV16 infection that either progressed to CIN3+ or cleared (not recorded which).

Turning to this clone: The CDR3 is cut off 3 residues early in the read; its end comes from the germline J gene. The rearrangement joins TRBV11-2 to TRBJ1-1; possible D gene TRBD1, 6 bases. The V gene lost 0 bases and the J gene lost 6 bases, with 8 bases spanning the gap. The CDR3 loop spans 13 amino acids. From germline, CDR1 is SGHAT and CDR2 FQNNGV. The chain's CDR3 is CASSLDSGAEAFF. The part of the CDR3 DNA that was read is TGTGCCAGCAGCTTAGATTCAGGGGCTGAA.

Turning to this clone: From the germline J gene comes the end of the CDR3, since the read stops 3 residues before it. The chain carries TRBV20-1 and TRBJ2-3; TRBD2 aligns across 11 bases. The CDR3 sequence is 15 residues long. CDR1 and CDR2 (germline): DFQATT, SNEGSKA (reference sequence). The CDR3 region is CSASIAGGPQETQYF. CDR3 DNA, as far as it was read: TGCAGTGCTTCCATAGCGGGGGGGCCCCAAGAGACG.

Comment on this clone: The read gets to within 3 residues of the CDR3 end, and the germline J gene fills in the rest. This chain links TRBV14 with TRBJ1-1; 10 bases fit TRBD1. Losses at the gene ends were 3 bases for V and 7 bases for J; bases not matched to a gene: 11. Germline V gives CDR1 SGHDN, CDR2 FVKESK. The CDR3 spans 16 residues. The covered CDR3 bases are TGTGCCAGCAGCCAGACAGGGGGCGCGCCCCGGATTGAA. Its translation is CASSQTGGAPRIE. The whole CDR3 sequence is CASSQTGGAPRIEAFF.

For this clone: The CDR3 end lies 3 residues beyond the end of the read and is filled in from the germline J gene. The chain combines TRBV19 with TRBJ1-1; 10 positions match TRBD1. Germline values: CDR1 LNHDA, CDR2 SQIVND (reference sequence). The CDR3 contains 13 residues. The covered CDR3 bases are TGTGCCAGTAGTACCGGACAGGGGGGGGAA. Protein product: CASSTGQGGE. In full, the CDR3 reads CASSTGQGGEAFF.

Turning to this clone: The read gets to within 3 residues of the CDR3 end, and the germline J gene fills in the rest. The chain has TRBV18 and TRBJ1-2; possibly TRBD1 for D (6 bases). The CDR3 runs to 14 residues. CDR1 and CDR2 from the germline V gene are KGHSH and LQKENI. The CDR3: CASSPLSGDNDYTF. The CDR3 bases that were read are TGTGCCAGCTCACCACTGTCAGGGGACAATGAC.

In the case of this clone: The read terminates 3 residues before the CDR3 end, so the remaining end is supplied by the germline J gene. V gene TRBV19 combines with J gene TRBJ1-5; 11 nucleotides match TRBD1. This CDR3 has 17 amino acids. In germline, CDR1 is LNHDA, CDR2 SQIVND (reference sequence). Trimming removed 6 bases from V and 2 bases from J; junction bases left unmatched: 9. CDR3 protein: CASSTRTGGGGNQPQHF. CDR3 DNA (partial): TGTGCCAGTAGCACAAGGACAGGGGGCGGGGGCAATCAGCCC.

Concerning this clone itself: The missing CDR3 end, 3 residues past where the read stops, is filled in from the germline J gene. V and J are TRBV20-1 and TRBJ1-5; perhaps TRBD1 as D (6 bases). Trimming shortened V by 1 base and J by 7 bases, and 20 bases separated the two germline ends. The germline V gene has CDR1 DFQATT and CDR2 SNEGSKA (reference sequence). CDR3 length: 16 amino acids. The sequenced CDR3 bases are TGCAGTGCTAGAGGCGGGGGGTCGGGGGCGAGCCAGCCC. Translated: CSARGGGSGASQP. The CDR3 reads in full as CSARGGGSGASQPQHF.

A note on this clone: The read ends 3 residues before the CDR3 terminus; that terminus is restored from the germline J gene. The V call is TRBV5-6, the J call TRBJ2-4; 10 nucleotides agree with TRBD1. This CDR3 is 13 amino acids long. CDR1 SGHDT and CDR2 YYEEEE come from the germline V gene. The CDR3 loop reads CATKPGQGFGQYF. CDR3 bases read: TGTGCCACCAAACCGGGACAGGGGTTTGGT.

This CDR3 is CASSPPPSTGNTEAFF. The DNA read from the CDR3 is TGTGCCAGCTCACCACCACCCTCGACAGGGAACACTGAA. The gene calls are TRBV18 and TRBJ1-1; perhaps TRBD1 as D (6 bases). The sequenced fragment ends 3 residues before the CDR3 boundary, so the rest is inferred from the germline J gene. The germline CDR1 and CDR2 sequences are KGHSH and LQKENI. The CDR3 is made up of 16 amino acids. V lost 0 bases and J lost 1, with 12 bases in between.

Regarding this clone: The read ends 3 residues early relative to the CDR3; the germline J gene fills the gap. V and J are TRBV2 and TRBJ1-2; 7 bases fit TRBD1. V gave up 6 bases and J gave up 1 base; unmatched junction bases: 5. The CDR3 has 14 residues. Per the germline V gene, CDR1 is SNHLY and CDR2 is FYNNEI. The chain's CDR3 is CASSPTGNNYGYTF. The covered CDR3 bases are TGTGCCAGCAGCCCGACAGGGAATAACTATGGC. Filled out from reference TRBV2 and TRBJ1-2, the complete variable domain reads EPEVTQTPSHQVTQMGQEVILRCVPISNHLYFYWYRQILGQKVEFLVSFYNNEISEKSEIFDDQFSVERPDGSNFTLKIRSTKLEDSAMYFCASSPTGNNYGYTFGSGTRLTVV.

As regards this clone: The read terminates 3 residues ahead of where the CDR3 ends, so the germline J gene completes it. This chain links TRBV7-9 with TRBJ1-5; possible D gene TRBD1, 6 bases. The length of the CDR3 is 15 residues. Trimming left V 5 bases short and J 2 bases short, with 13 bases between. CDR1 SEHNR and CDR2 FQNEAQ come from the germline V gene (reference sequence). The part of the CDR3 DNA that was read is TGTGCCAGCAGCCACGGCGGGGGCGGCAATCAGCCC. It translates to CASSHGGGGNQP. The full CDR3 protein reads CASSHGGGGNQPQHF.

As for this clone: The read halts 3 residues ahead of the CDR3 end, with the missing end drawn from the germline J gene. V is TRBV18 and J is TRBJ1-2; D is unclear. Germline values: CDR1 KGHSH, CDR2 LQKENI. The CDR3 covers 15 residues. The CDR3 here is CASSLSQSNYNDYTF. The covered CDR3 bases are TGTGCCAGCTCATTATCCCAGTCTAACTACAATGAC.

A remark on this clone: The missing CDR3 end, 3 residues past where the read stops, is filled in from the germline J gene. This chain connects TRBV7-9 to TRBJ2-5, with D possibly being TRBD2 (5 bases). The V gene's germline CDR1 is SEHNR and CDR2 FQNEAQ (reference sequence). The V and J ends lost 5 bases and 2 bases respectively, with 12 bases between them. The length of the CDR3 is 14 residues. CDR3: CASSLSTGQETQYF. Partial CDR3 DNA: TGTGCCAGCAGCCTATCGACGGGGCAAGAGACC.

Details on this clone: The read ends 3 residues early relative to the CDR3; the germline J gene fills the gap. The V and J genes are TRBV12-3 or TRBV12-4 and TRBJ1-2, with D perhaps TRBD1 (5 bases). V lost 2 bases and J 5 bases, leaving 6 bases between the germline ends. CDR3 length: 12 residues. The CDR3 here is CASSLQGYGYTF. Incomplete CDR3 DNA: TGTGCCAGCAGTTTACAGGGATATGGC.

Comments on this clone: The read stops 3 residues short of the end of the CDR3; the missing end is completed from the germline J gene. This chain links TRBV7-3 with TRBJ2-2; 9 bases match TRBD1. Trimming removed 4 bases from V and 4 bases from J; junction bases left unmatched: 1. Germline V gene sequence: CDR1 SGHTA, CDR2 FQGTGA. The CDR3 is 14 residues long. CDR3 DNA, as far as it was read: TGTGCCAGCAGCTCGACAGGGGGCACCGGGGAG. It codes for CASSSTGGTGE. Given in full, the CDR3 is CASSSTGGTGELFF.

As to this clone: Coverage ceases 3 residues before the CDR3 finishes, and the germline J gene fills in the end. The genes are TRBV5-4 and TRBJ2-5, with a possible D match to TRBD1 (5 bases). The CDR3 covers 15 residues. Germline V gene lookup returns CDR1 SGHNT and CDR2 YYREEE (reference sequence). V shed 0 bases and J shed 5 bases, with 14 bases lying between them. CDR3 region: CASSLGGNRAETQYF. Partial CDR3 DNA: TGTGCCAGCAGCTTGGGGGGCAATAGGGCGGAGACC.

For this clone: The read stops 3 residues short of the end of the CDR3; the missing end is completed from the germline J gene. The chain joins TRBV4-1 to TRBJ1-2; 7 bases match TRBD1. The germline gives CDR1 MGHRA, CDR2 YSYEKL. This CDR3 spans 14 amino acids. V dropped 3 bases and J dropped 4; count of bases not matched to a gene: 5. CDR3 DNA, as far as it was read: TGCGCCAGCAGCCAGTCAGCAGGGGGCTATGGC. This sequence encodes CASSQSAGGYG. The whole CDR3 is CASSQSAGGYGYTF.

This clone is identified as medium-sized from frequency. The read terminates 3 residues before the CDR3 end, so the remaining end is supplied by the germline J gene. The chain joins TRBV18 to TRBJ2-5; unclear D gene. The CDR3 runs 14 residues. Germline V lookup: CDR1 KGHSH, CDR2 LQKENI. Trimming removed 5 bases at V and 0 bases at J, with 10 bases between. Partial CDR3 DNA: TGTGCCAGCTCAGCCCAAGTAGACCAAGAGACC. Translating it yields CASSAQVDQET. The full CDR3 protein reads CASSAQVDQETQYF.

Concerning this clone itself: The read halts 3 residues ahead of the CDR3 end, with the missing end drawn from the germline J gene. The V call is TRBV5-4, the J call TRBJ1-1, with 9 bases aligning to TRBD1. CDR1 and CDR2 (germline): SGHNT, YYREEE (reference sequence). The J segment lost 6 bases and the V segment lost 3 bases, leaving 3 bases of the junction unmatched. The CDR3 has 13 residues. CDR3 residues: CASSSQGAAEAFF. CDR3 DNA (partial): TGTGCCAGCAGCTCACAGGGGGCCGCTGAA. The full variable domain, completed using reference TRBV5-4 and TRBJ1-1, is ETGVTQSPTHLIKTRGQQVTLRCSSQSGHNTVSWYQQALGQGPQFIFQYYREEENGRGNFPPRFSGLQFPNYSSELNVNALELDDSALYLCASSSQGAAEAFFGQGTRLTVV.

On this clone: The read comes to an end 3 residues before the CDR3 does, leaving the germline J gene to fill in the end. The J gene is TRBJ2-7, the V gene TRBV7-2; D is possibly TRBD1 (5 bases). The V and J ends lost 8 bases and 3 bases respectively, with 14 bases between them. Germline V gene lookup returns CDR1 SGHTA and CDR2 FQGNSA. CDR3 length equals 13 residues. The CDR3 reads CASGQGEIYEQYF. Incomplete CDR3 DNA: TGTGCCAGCGGGCAGGGCGAGATCTACGAG.

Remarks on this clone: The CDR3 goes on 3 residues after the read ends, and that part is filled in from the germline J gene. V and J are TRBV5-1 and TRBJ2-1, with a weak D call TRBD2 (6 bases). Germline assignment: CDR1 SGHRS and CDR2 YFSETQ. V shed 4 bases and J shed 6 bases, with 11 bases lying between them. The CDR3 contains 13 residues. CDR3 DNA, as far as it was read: TGCGCCAGCAGCCCTGGGACTGCCAATGAG. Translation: CASSPGTANE. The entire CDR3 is CASSPGTANEQFF.

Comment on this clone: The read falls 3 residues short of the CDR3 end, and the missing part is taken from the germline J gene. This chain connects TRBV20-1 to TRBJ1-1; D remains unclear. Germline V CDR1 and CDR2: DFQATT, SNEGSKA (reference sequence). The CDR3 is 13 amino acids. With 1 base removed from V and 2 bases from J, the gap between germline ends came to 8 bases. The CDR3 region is CSARGHLNTEAFF. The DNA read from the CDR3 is TGCAGTGCTAGAGGACACCTAAACACTGAA.

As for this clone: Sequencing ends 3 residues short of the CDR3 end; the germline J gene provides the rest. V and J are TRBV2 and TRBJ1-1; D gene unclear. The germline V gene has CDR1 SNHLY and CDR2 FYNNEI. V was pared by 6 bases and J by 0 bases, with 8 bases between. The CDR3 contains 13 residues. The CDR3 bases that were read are TGTGCCAGCAGGGGCGACGTGAACACTGAA. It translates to CASRGDVNTE. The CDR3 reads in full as CASRGDVNTEAFF.

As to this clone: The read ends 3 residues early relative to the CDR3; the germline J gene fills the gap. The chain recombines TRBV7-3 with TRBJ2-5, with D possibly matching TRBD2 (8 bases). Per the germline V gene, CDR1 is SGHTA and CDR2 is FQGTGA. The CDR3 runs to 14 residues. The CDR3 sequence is CASKSGGGTDTQYF. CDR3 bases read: TGTGCCAGCAAAAGCGGGGGTGGGACAGATACC. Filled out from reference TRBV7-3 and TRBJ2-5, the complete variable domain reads GAGVSQTPSNKVTEKGKYVELRCDPISGHTALYWYRQSLGQGPEFLIYFQGTGAADDSGLPNDRFFAVRPEGSVSTLKIQRTERGDSAVYLCASKSGGGTDTQYFGPGTRLLVL.

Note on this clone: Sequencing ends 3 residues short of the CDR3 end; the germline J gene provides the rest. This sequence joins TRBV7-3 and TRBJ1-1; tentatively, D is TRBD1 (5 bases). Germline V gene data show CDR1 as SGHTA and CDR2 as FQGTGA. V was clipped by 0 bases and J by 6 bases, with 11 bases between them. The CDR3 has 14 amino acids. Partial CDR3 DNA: TGTGCCAGCAGCTTAACAGGGGCCGATGCTGAA. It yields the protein CASSLTGADAE. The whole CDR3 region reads CASSLTGADAEAFF.

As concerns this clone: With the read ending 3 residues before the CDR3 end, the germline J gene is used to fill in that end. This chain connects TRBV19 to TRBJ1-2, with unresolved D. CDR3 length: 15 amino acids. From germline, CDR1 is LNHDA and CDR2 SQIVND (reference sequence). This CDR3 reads CASSLGVLAVYDYTF. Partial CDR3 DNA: TGTGCCAGTAGCCTCGGGGTGTTGGCTGTCTACGAC.

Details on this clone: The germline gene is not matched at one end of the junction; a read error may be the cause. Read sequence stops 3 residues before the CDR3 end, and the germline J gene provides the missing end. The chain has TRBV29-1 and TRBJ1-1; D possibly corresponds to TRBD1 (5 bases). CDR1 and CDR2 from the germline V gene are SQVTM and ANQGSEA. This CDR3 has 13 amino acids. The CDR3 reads CSVQEGEVTEAFF. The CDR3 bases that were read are TGCAGCGTTCAAGAAGGGGAGGTCACTGAA.